This TCR beta chain was recovered during a study of T cells in tuberculosis. Study-level information: This South African cohort compared adolescents with or without latent tuberculosis against adults with active tuberculosis.

Note on this clone: As yet, its antigen is unknown.

Adolescents were screened for latent TB by skin test and IGRA. On average around 100,000 T cells per donor were immunosequenced. The CDR3 contains 12 residues. CDR1 is SGHRS, CDR2 YFSETQ, per germline. With 4 bases clipped from V and 8 bases from J, the junction kept 3 bases outside the gene matches. The assay was immunoSEQ multiplex PCR, and TCRdb's table has in-frame clones only and misses some. There are roughly 40,000 clones in the sample; 95% occur only once, and roughly 3.6% lies in the top ten. General study results and limits: The TCR-beta difference was not significant; alpha differences partly reflected length.

The TCR was taken from a donor aged 10 to 29 with latent tuberculosis or without tuberculosis infection. The chain joins TRBV5-1 to TRBJ1-2; TRBD1 matches at 9 bases. Sequenced: PBMCs. This CDR3 reads CASSRDRDGYTF. The CDR3 region has the DNA TGCGCCAGCAGCCGGGACAGGGACGGCTACACCTTC.